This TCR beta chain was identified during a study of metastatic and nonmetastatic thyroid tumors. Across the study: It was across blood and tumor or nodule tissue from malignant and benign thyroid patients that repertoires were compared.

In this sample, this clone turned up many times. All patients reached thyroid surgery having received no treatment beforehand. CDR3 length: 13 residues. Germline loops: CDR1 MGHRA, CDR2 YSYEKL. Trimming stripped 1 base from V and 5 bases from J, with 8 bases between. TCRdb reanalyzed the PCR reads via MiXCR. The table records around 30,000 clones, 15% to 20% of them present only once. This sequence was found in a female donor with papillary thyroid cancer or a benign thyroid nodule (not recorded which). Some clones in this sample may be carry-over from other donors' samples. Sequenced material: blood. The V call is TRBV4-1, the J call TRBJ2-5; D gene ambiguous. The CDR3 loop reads CASSQGLQETQYF. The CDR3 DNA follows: TGCGCCAGCAGCCAAGGCCTCCAGGAGACCCAGTACTTC.